Detailed here is one T cell receptor (beta chain). The antigen remains unidentified. An end of the junction does not agree with germline; a read error may underlie this. Germline-derived CDR1 and CDR2 are MDHEN and SYDVKM. The CDR3 has 16 amino acids. The sample comes from a study of cytomegalovirus exposure and HLA in healthy donors. Study background: Of 300 to 500 genotyped donors, 65% to 85% clustered with self-reported Caucasian donors. Findings and caveats of the study: In vitro confirmation showed a few CMV-associated chains to be CMV antigen specific. In a later analysis, HLA-C alleles had the fewest associated TCRs, DRB1 alleles the most.

Donors likely had unrecorded immune exposures despite being nominally healthy when sampled. It was with 60 Vbeta and 13 Jbeta primers that the PCR ran. The data were produced by immunoSEQ multiplex PCR, yet TCRdb's version contains in-frame clones alone and is incomplete. The sample holds about 110,000 clones, approximately 79% seen once. The chain combines TRBV28 with TRBJ2-5; 11 bases line up with TRBD2. The sequencing input was PBMCs. The sequence came from a man aged 55-75 years in good health and CMV-seronegative. CDR3 sequence reads: CASSLASGGYQETQYF. The DNA of the CDR3 is TGTGCCAGCAGTTTGGCTAGCGGGGGGTACCAAGAAACCCAGTACTTC.